The clone carrying this TCR beta chain was counted between two and nine times. The antigen remains undetermined. This may stem from a read error, because a much larger clone lies one nucleotide away. These data come from a study of breast tumors, draining lymph nodes, adjacent tissues. Study findings and constraints: Luminal-like breast cancer showed significantly greater tumor-nontumor repertoire similarity than basal-like breast cancer did. Data only fit, rather than demonstrated, lymph node origin of most tumor T cells. Tumor repertoires ranked between lymph nodes and nontumor tissue in diversity, with V and J gene preferences. Data fit most tumor T cells coming from lymph node, expanding in tumor.

The CDR3 spans 18 residues. The germline V gene has CDR1 MRHNA and CDR2 SNTAGT. Using its own MiXCR run on the multiplex PCR reads, TCRdb lists one record per CDR3 protein. The table records about 230,000 distinct CDR3 sequences, about 34% of them present only once. Axillary draining lymph nodes of breast cancer patients supplied the node samples. The sequence was obtained from a female donor with breast cancer. Some clones in this sample may be carry-over from other donors' samples. V gene TRBV6-4 combines with J gene TRBJ2-7; 11 bases fit TRBD2. Sequencing input: axillary lymph node tissue. CDR3 sequence reads: CASSHSSLAGGRSYEQYF. In nucleotides, the CDR3 is TGTGCCAGCAGTCACTCATCGCTAGCGGGAGGCAGGTCCTACGAGCAGTACTTC.